These 26 T cell receptor beta chains share one sample of origin, sequenced in a study of follicular helper T cells after annual influenza vaccination. Indicated time point: 2014-2015 season, pre-vaccination. Assay: immunoSEQ multiplex PCR; the TCRdb copy retains only in-frame clones and omits some. The sample lists over 8,000 clones, about 77% occurring once. The sequenced sample was CXCR5+ CD38- circulating T follicular helper cells from blood, obtained on the day of influenza vaccination. Stated subset: circulating Tfh, non-naive CD4+CXCR5+PD-1+ (ICOS+CD38+ or ICOS-CD38-). The receptors were gathered from an adult who received the influenza vaccine.

The CDR3 DNA reads TGTGCCAGCAGCTCCGCACCCCGGAATTCACCCCTCCACTTT. Protein product: CASSSAPRNSPLHF. This sequence joins TRBV7-3 and TRBJ1-6; D remains ambiguous. The CDR3 runs 14 residues. Trimming left V 4 bases short and J 7 bases short, with 11 bases between. CDR1 SGHTA and CDR2 FQGTGA come from the germline V gene.

The genes are TRBV27 and TRBJ1-1; D possibly corresponds to TRBD1 (6 bases). The V gene lost 2 bases and the J gene lost 3 bases, with 10 bases spanning the gap. There are 14 residues in the CDR3. CDR1 and CDR2 (germline): MNHEY, SMNVEV (reference sequence). CDR3 in amino acids: CASSLAPGDTEAFF. The CDR3 nucleotides read TGTGCCAGCAGTTTAGCCCCAGGGGACACTGAAGCTTTCTTT.

This chain joins TRBV7-2 and TRBJ1-1; D is ambiguous. The V end was cut by 6 bases, the J end by 7 bases, with 15 bases between. Looked up from germline, CDR1 is SGHTA and CDR2 is FQGNSA. The CDR3 is 13 amino acids. The CDR3 DNA reads as TGTGCCAGCAGTCATGACGAAGTCCATGAAGCTTTCTTT. Translated: CASSHDEVHEAFF.

The table lists this clone with a count of one. This CDR3 reads CASSLGAGSQETQYF. For the CDR3, the DNA is TGTGCCAGCAGCTTAGGAGCGGGGTCTCAAGAGACCCAGTACTTC. The J gene is TRBJ2-5, the V gene TRBV7-8; 7 bases are shared with TRBD2. The CDR3 extends over 15 amino acids. V lost 1 base and J lost 2; bases outside the gene matches: 4. CDR1 SGHVS and CDR2 FQNEAQ come from the germline V gene.

The CDR3, as DNA: TGCGCCAGCAGCCCCGGGTGGCGGGACGGTGAGCAGTTCTTC. Residues: CASSPGWRDGEQFF. The V and J genes are TRBV5-1 and TRBJ2-1, with D perhaps matching TRBD2 (6 bases). Germline values: CDR1 SGHRS, CDR2 YFSETQ. The V end was cut by 4 bases, the J end by 9 bases, with 17 bases between. This CDR3 has 14 residues.

CDR3 sequence: CASSGRINTEAFF. The CDR3 DNA follows: TGTGCCAGCAGTGGACGGATTAACACTGAAGCTTTCTTT. This chain connects TRBV2 to TRBJ1-1; no firm D call. Trimming took off 4 bases at V and 2 bases at J, with 8 bases between the two ends. The CDR3 has 13 amino acids. The germline CDR1 and CDR2 sequences are SNHLY and FYNNEI.

V gene TRBV5-4 combines with J gene TRBJ2-1, with D perhaps matching TRBD2 (6 bases). V lost 4 bases and J 4 bases, leaving 9 bases between the germline ends. The CDR3 sequence is 13 residues long. The germline CDR1 and CDR2 sequences are SGHNT and YYREEE (reference sequence). DNA of the CDR3: TGTGCCAGCAGCCCGGCGGGATACAATGAGCAGTTCTTC. Translated: CASSPAGYNEQFF.

This clone was seen a handful of times. Here the CDR3 DNA reads TGTGCCAGCAGCTTAAGACAGGGGGCTAGGAATTCACCCCTCCACTTT. Protein: CASSLRQGARNSPLHF. V is TRBV7-2 and J is TRBJ1-6, with 10 bases aligning to TRBD1. Looked up from germline, CDR1 is SGHTA and CDR2 is FQGNSA. The CDR3 loop spans 16 amino acids. V trimming: 2 bases; J trimming: 7 bases; junction bases outside the gene matches: 5.

The chain links TRBV28 to TRBJ1-3; D remains unclear. CDR1 is MDHEN, CDR2 SYDVKM, per germline. The CDR3 runs to 17 residues. V was trimmed by 1 base and J by 0 bases, leaving 13 bases between them. CDR3 sequence (DNA): TGTGCCAGCAGTTTATACGGCGGCGGCATCTCTGGAAACACCATATATTTT. Amino acid sequence: CASSLYGGGISGNTIYF.

The chain recombines TRBV10-3 with TRBJ2-3; 14 bases map to TRBD2. V was clipped by 6 bases and J by 0 bases; unmatched bases: 14. Germline CDR1 ENHRY, CDR2 SYGVKD. The CDR3 length is 20 residues. CDR3 in DNA: TGTGCCATCAGGGAGACTAGCGGGGGGGAACAGAACCCTAGCACAGATACGCAGTATTTT. It translates to CAIRETSGGEQNPSTDTQYF.

This clone was counted only a few times. The chain recombines TRBV2 with TRBJ2-7; 7 nucleotides agree with TRBD1. The trim removed 7 bases at V and 4 bases at J, leaving 10 bases unmatched. The germline V gene encodes CDR1 SNHLY and CDR2 FYNNEI. The CDR3 sequence is 14 residues long. CDR3 protein: CASMRDRDSYEQYF. The DNA for the CDR3 is TGTGCCAGCATGAGGGACAGAGACTCATACGAGCAGTACTTC.

The rearrangement links TRBV18 to TRBJ2-2, with TRBD1 identical over 7 bases. V lost 3 bases to trimming and J lost 6 bases; unmatched junction nucleotides: 4. Germline lookup yields CDR1 KGHSH and CDR2 LQKENI. This CDR3 contains 14 residues. The CDR3 DNA reads TGTGCCAGCTCACCGACAGGGTGGTCCGGGGAGCTGTTTTTT. Translating it yields CASSPTGWSGELFF. The full variable domain, with the rest looked up from reference TRBV18 and TRBJ2-2, is NAGVMQNPRHLVRRRGQEARLRCSPMKGHSHVYWYRQLPEEGLKFMVYLQKENIIDESGMPKERFSAEFPKEGPSILRIQQVVRGDSAAYFCASSPTGWSGELFFGEGSRLTVL.

The gene calls are TRBV7-2 and TRBJ2-7; a possible D gene is TRBD1 (5 bases). V was trimmed by 1 base and J by 4 bases, leaving 8 bases between them. The germline gives CDR1 SGHTA, CDR2 FQGNSA. The CDR3 sequence is 13 residues long. CDR3 sequence reads: CASSLDPGYEQYF. CDR3 in DNA: TGTGCCAGCAGCTTAGATCCAGGGTACGAGCAGTACTTC. The whole variable domain, filled in from reference TRBV7-2 and TRBJ2-7, reads GAGVSQSPSNKVTEKGKDVELRCDPISGHTALYWYRQSLGQGLEFLIYFQGNSAPDKSGLPSDRFSAERTGGSVSTLTIQRTQQEDSAVYLCASSLDPGYEQYFGPGTRLTVT.

This rearrangement joins TRBV6-5 to TRBJ1-1; a possible D gene is TRBD1 (5 bases). The germline V and J ends were trimmed by 5 bases and 2 bases, with 12 bases remaining between them. The CDR3 has 14 amino acids. In germline, CDR1 is MNHEY, CDR2 SVGAGI. The CDR3 DNA sequence: TGTGCCAGCAGTCCTGACAGACGCAACACTGAAGCTTTCTTT. Protein: CASSPDRRNTEAFF.

The chain couples TRBV18 to TRBJ1-5, with D tentatively TRBD1 (6 bases). V lost 8 bases and J 0 bases, leaving 14 bases between the germline ends. Per germline, CDR1 KGHSH and CDR2 LQKENI. The CDR3 contains 15 residues. The CDR3 DNA follows: TGTGCCAGCACCGGGACACCCGATAGCAATCAGCCCCAGCATTTT. This gives the protein CASTGTPDSNQPQHF.

V is TRBV2 and J is TRBJ2-2; D is ambiguous. This CDR3 has 11 amino acids. Trimming cost V 6 bases and J 7 bases, with 6 bases left between them. Germline CDR1 and CDR2: SNHLY and FYNNEI. CDR3 sequence (DNA): TGTGCCAGCAGGAGAGTCGGGGAGCTGTTTTTT. Its protein is CASRRVGELFF.

The genes are TRBV13 and TRBJ2-7; 7 positions agree with TRBD2. V was clipped by 3 bases and J by 3 bases; unmatched bases: 5. The germline gives CDR1 PRHDT, CDR2 FYEKMQ (reference sequence). This CDR3 region has 14 residues. The chain's CDR3 is CASSLAGVGYEQYF. CDR3 DNA sequence: TGTGCCAGCAGCTTGGCGGGAGTGGGCTACGAGCAGTACTTC.

J is TRBJ2-3 and V is TRBV7-2; possibly TRBD2 for D (5 bases). Germline V gives CDR1 SGHTA, CDR2 FQGNSA. The CDR3 consists of 13 residues. The V end was cut by 7 bases, the J end by 5 bases, with 13 bases between. CDR3 in DNA: TGTGCCAGCAAGGAAGGTAGCGAAGATACGCAGTATTTT. Translating gives CASKEGSEDTQYF.

This chain joins TRBV28 and TRBJ2-1; 8 bases map to TRBD2. The trim removed 2 bases at V and 9 bases at J, leaving 6 bases unmatched. There are 14 residues in the CDR3. Germline V gene data show CDR1 as MDHEN and CDR2 as SYDVKM. The CDR3 loop is CASSLSGSLSEQFF. The CDR3 DNA reads TGTGCCAGCAGTTTAAGCGGGAGCCTCAGTGAGCAGTTCTTC.

The rearrangement links TRBV7-9 to TRBJ2-2, with a possible D match to TRBD1 (5 bases). V was cut by 4 bases and J by 1 base, with 13 bases left in between. The CDR3 spans 16 residues. Germline V lookup: CDR1 SEHNR, CDR2 FQNEAQ (reference sequence). This chain's CDR3 is CASSSHQDKNTGELFF. As DNA, the CDR3 is TGTGCCAGCAGCTCCCACCAGGACAAGAACACCGGGGAGCTGTTTTTT.

In its sample, this clone was seen once. The chain employs TRBV4-2 and TRBJ2-3; D is perhaps TRBD1 (5 bases). The CDR3 contains 16 residues. Looked up from germline, CDR1 is LGHNA and CDR2 is YNFKEQ. V lost 5 bases to trimming and J lost 5 bases, with 20 bases between them. The CDR3 nucleotides are TGTGCCAGCAGCAACCAGCAGGGCTCCGTTGGAGATACGCAGTATTTT. This translates into CASSNQQGSVGDTQYF.

The V and J genes are TRBV27 and TRBJ2-5; possibly TRBD1 for D (6 bases). CDR1 MNHEY and CDR2 SMNVEV come from the germline V gene (reference sequence). Trimming removed 5 bases from V and 1 base from J, with 17 bases in between. The CDR3 sequence is 16 residues long. The DNA for the CDR3 is TGTGCCAGCAGTCCCCCGGGACACCTACCCCAAGAGACCCAGTACTTC. Translating gives CASSPPGHLPQETQYF.

This rearrangement joins TRBV11-2 to TRBJ2-2, with 9 bases identical to TRBD2. Trimming took 1 base from V and 3 from J; bases not matched to a gene: 3. Per the germline V gene, CDR1 is SGHAT and CDR2 is FQNNGV. The CDR3 has 16 residues. CDR3 DNA: TGTGCCAGCAGCTTAGTGCGACTAGCGGACACCGGGGAGCTGTTTTTT. Protein sequence: CASSLVRLADTGELFF.

The J gene is TRBJ2-1, the V gene TRBV6-6; D remains ambiguous. Germline lookup yields CDR1 MNHNY and CDR2 SVGAGI (reference sequence). V lost 8 bases and J 5 bases, leaving 13 bases between the germline ends. The CDR3 totals 13 residues. The CDR3 DNA is TGTGCCAGCGTGAGAGACACGGACAATGAGCAGTTCTTC. This codes for CASVRDTDNEQFF.

This chain links TRBV7-2 with TRBJ1-5; D is unclear. There are 13 residues in the CDR3. The V gene's germline CDR1 is SGHTA and CDR2 FQGNSA. The V and J ends lost 5 bases and 3 bases respectively, with 8 bases between them. The CDR3 region has the DNA TGTGCCAGCAGCCAGGACCTCAATCAGCCCCAGCATTTT. Translation: CASSQDLNQPQHF.

The CDR3 region has the DNA TGTGCCAGCAGTGAAGCACGAGGGGGTGAAGCTTTCTTT. Translating it yields CASSEARGGEAFF. This chain connects TRBV2 to TRBJ1-1; tentatively, D is TRBD1 (6 bases). The CDR3 has 13 amino acids. Germline V gives CDR1 SNHLY, CDR2 FYNNEI. Trimming stripped 0 bases from V and 7 bases from J, with 9 bases between.